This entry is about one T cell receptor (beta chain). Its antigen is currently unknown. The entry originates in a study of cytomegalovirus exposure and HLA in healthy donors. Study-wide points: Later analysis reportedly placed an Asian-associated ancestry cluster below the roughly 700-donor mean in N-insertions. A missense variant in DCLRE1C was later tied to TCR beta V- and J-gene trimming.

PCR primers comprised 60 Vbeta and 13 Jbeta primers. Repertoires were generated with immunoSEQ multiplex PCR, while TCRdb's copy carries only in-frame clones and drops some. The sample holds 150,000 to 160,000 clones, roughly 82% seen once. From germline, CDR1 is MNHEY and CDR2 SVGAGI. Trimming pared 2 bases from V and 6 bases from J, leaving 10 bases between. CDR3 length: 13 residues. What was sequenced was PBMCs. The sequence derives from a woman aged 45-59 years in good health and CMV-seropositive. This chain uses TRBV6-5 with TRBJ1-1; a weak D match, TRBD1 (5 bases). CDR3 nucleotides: TGTGCCAGCAGTTACCGGGACTCGTCTGAAGCTTTCTTT. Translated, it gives CASSYRDSSEAFF.